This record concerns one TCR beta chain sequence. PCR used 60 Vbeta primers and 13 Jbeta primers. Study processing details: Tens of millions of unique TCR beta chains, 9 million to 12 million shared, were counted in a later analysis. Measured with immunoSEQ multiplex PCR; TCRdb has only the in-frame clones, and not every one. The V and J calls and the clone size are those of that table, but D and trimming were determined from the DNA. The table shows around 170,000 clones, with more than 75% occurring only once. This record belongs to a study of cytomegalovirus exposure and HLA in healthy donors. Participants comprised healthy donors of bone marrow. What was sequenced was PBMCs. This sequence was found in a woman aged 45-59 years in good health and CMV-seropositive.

CDR3 nucleotides: TGTGCCAGCAGTTCCGGACAGTACAATCAGCCCCAGCATTTT. This gives the protein CASSSGQYNQPQHF. This chain uses TRBV6-1 with TRBJ1-5, with D possibly TRBD1 on 6 matching bases. Per the germline V gene, CDR1 is MNHNS and CDR2 is SASEGT. The CDR3 runs 14 residues. Trimming took off 5 bases at V and 3 bases at J, with 11 bases between the two ends.